The clone carrying this T cell receptor (beta chain) occurred many times. This record belongs to a study of T-cell reconstitution after alpha-beta-depleted transplantation in children. In germline, CDR1 is SQVTM, CDR2 ANQGSEA. Trimming stripped 3 bases from V and 4 bases from J, with 9 bases between. This CDR3 is 12 amino acids long. Molecular barcoding with unique molecular identifiers was used for the TCRbeta library. TCRdb itself ran the PCR reads through MiXCR, one entry per CDR3 protein. The sample holds hundreds of thousands of distinct CDR3 sequences; roughly 14% are singletons and the top ten take 0.79%.

This rearrangement joins TRBV29-1 to TRBJ2-5, with a weak D call TRBD1 (6 bases). The sample consisted of PBMCs, taken before TCRalphabeta/CD19-depleted stem cell transplant. The origin of this receptor is a girl under 10 years old with congenital amegakaryocytic thrombocytopenia, due to receive a stem cell transplant. CDR3 DNA: TGCAGCGTTGAGACAGGCGGAGAGACCCAGTACTTC. It specifies CSVETGGETQYF.